This T cell receptor (beta chain) was observed in a study of control samples from healthy donors and cancer patients. TCRdb's copy holds only in-frame clones and misses some; the assay was immunoSEQ multiplex PCR. Among tens of thousands of clones listed, over 85% were seen once. The CDR3 is 15 residues long. V shed 1 base, J shed 0 bases, and the junction held 3 bases outside the gene matches. CDR1 is SGHNT and CDR2 is YYREEE in the germline V gene (reference sequence). The sample comprised blood. The TCR originated in a middle-aged man in good health. The chain has TRBV5-4 and TRBJ2-7; 8 bases fit TRBD1. Here the CDR3 reads CASSLLGQGSYEQYF. DNA for the CDR3: TGTGCCAGCAGCTTGTTAGGACAGGGCTCCTACGAGCAGTACTTC.